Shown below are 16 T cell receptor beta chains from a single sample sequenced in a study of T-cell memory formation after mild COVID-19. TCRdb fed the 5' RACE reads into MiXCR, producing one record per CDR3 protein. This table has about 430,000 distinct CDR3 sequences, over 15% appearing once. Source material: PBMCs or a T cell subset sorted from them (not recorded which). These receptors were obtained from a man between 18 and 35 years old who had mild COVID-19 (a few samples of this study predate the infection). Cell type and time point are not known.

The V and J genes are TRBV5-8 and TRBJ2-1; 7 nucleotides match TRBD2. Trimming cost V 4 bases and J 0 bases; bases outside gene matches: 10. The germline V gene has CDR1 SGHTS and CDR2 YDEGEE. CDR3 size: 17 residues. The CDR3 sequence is CASSPSPSSGSYNEQFF. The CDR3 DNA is TGTGCCAGCAGCCCTTCTCCTTCTAGCGGCTCCTACAATGAGCAGTTCTTC.

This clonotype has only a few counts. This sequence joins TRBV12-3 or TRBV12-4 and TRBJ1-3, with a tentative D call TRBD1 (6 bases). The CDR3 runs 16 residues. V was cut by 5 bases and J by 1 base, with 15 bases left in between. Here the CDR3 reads CASSLRTGQSGNTIYF. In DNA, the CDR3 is TGTGCCAGCAGTCTCCGTACAGGGCAATCTGGAAACACCATATATTTT.

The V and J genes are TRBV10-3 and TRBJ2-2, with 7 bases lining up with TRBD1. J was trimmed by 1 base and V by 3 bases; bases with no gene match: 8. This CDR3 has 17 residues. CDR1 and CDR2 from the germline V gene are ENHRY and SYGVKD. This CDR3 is CAISEPSTGLNTGELFF. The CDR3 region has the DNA TGTGCCATCAGTGAACCATCGACAGGGTTGAACACCGGGGAGCTGTTTTTT.

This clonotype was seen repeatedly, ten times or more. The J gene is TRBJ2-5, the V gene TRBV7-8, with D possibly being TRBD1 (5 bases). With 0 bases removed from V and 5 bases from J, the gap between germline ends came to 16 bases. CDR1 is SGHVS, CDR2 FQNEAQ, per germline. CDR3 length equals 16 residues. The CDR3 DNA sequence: TGTGCCAGCAGCTTAGCGATCCAGGGCCAAAGGGAGACCCAGTACTTC. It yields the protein CASSLAIQGQRETQYF.

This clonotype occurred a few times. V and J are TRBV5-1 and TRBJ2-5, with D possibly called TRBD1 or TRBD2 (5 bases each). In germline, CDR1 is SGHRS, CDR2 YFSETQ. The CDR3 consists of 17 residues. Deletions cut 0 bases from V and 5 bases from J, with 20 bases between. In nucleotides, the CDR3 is TGCGCCAGCAGCTTGGGGCTAGAGCACAGGCGAGGGGAGACCCAGTACTTC. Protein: CASSLGLEHRRGETQYF.

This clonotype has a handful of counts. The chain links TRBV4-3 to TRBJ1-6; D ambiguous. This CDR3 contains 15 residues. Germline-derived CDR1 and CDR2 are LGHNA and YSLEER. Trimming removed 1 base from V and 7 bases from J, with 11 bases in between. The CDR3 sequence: CASSQVLRTNSPLHF. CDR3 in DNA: TGCGCCAGCAGCCAAGTACTGCGGACGAATTCACCCCTCCACTTT.

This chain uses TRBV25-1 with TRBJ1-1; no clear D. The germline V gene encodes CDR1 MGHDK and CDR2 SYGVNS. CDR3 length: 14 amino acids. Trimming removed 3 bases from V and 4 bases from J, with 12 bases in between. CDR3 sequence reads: CASSELGGPTEAFF. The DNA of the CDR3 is TGTGCCAGCAGTGAGCTGGGAGGGCCCACTGAAGCTTTCTTT.

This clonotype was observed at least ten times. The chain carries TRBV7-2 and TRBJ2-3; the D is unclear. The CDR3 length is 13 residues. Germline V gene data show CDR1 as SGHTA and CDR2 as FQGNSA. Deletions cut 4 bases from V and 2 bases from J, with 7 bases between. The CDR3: CASSSRFTDTQYF. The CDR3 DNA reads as TGTGCCAGCAGCTCCCGGTTCACAGATACGCAGTATTTT.

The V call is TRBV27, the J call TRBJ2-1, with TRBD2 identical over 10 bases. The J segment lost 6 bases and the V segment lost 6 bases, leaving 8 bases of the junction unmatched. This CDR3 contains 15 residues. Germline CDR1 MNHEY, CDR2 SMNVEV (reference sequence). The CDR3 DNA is TGTGCCAGCAGCTCACTAGCGGGATTTCGCAATGAGCAGTTCTTC. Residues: CASSSLAGFRNEQFF.

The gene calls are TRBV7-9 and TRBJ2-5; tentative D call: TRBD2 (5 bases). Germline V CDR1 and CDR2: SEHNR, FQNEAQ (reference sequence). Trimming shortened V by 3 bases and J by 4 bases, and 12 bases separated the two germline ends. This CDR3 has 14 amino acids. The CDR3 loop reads CASSFEGNRETQYF. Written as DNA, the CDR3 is TGTGCCAGCAGCTTCGAGGGCAACCGAGAGACCCAGTACTTC.

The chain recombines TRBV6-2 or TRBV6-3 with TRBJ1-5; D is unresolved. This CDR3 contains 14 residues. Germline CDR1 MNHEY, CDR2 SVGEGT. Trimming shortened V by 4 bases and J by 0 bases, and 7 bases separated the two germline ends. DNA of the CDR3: TGTGCCAGCAGTTCAACAGTTAGCAATCAGCCCCAGCATTTT. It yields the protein CASSSTVSNQPQHF.

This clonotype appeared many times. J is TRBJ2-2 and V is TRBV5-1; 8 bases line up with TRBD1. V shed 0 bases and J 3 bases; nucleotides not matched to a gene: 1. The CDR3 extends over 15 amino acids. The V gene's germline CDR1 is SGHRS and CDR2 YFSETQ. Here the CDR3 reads CASSLGQGHTGELFF. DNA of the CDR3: TGCGCCAGCAGCTTGGGACAGGGGCACACCGGGGAGCTGTTTTTT.

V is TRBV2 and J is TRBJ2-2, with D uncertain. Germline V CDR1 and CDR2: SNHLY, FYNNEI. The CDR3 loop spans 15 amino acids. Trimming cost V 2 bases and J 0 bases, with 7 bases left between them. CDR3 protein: CASSEQQANTGELFF. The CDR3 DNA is TGTGCCAGCAGTGAACAGCAGGCGAACACCGGGGAGCTGTTTTTT. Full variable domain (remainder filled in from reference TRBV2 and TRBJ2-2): EPEVTQTPSHQVTQMGQEVILRCVPISNHLYFYWYRQILGQKVEFLVSFYNNEISEKSEIFDDQFSVERPDGSNFTLKIRSTKLEDSAMYFCASSEQQANTGELFFGEGSRLTVL.

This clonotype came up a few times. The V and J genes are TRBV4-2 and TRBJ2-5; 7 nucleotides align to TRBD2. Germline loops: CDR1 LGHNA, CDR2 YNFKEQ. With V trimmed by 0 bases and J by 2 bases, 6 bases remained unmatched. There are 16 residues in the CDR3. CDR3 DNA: TGTGCCAGCAGCCAAGAGGCTCCTAGCGGACAAGAGACCCAGTACTTC. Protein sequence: CASSQEAPSGQETQYF.

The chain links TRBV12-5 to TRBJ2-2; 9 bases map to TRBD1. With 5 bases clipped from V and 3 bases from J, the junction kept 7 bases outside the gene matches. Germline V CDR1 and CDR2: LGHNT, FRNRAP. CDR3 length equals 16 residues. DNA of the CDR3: TGTGCTAGTGGTACCAACAGGGGGCCGGACACCGGGGAGCTGTTTTTT. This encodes CASGTNRGPDTGELFF. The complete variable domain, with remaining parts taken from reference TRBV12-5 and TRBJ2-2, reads DARVTQTPRHKVTEMGQEVTMRCQPILGHNTVFWYRQTMMQGLELLAYFRNRAPLDDSGMPKDRFSAEMPDATLATLKIQPSEPRDSAVYFCASGTNRGPDTGELFFGEGSRLTVL.

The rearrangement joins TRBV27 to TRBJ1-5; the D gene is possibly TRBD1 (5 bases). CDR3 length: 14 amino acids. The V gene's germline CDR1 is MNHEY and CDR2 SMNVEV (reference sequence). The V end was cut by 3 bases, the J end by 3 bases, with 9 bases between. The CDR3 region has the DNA TGTGCCAGCAGTTTCGACGGGGCCAATCAGCCCCAGCATTTT. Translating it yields CASSFDGANQPQHF.